The 23 T cell receptor beta chains below all came from one sample that was sequenced in a study of cytomegalovirus exposure and HLA in healthy donors. In the PCR, 60 Vbeta and 13 Jbeta primers were used. The data were produced by immunoSEQ multiplex PCR, yet TCRdb's version contains in-frame clones alone and is incomplete. The sample records under 200,000 clones, 75% to 90% being singletons. The sample taken for sequencing was PBMCs. These receptors originate from a woman aged 18-35 years in good health and CMV-seronegative.

The J gene is TRBJ2-7, the V gene TRBV28; 8 positions match TRBD1. This CDR3 comprises 15 residues. V was pared by 6 bases and J by 7 bases, with 14 bases of the junction left unmatched. Germline loops: CDR1 MDHEN, CDR2 SYDVKM. The CDR3: CASRSSGTGPWEQYF. Here the CDR3 DNA reads TGTGCCAGCAGATCCTCCGGGACAGGACCGTGGGAGCAGTACTTC. Full variable domain (outside the CDR3, taken from reference TRBV28 and TRBJ2-7): DVKVTQSSRYLVKRTGEKVFLECVQDMDHENMFWYRQDPGLGLRLIYFSYDVKMKEKGDIPEGYSVSREKKERFSLILESASTNQTSMYLCASRSSGTGPWEQYFGPGTRLTVT.

The chain joins TRBV5-1 to TRBJ2-7; 7 nucleotides line up with TRBD1. CDR3 length equals 14 residues. Germline V gene lookup returns CDR1 SGHRS and CDR2 YFSETQ. Unmatched junction bases numbered 6, after V lost 4 bases and J lost 2 bases. The CDR3 bases are TGCGCCAGCAGCGACCGGACAGGCCCCTACGAGCAGTACTTC. Its protein product is CASSDRTGPYEQYF.

The chain links TRBV6-5 to TRBJ2-1; 8 bases are shared with TRBD2. Germline assignment: CDR1 MNHEY and CDR2 SVGAGI. CDR3 size: 15 residues. V gave up 0 bases and J gave up 7 bases; unmatched junction bases: 5. CDR3 in DNA: TGTGCCAGCAGTTACTCTCCGGGAGGGATTAATGAGCAGTTCTTC. It is translated as CASSYSPGGINEQFF.

This clone was seen only once. The genes are TRBV28 and TRBJ2-7; 11 nucleotides line up with TRBD1. In germline, CDR1 is MDHEN, CDR2 SYDVKM. The CDR3 contains 17 residues. J gave up 3 bases and V 6 bases, and 13 bases lay outside the gene matches. In DNA, the CDR3 is TGTGCCAGCAGCTTGGGACCTCGGGACAGGGGGTTCTACGAGCAGTACTTC. Translation: CASSLGPRDRGFYEQYF.

This clone occurred once. The rearrangement joins TRBV27 to TRBJ2-7, with 10 bases aligning to TRBD2. There are 14 residues in the CDR3. Germline V gene sequence: CDR1 MNHEY, CDR2 SMNVEV (reference sequence). V trimming: 3 bases; J trimming: 4 bases; junction bases outside the gene matches: 3. This CDR3 is CASSLASGSYEQYF. CDR3 DNA: TGTGCCAGCAGTTTGGCTAGCGGGAGTTACGAGCAGTACTTC.

V is TRBV29-1 and J is TRBJ1-1; TRBD1 is a possible D gene (6 bases). CDR3 length: 13 amino acids. CDR1 and CDR2 (germline): SQVTM, ANQGSEA. Trimming shortened V by 6 bases and J by 2 bases, and 13 bases separated the two germline ends. For the CDR3, the DNA is TGCAGCGTCATGGGGGGGGCTAACACTGAAGCTTTCTTT. It encodes CSVMGGANTEAFF.

The V call is TRBV5-1, the J call TRBJ1-1, with TRBD1 matching 7 bases. V lost 3 bases to trimming and J lost 8 bases; unmatched junction nucleotides: 7. CDR3 size: 13 residues. CDR1 and CDR2 from the germline V gene are SGHRS and YFSETQ. The CDR3: CASSSQGSGEAFF. CDR3 DNA sequence: TGCGCCAGCAGCTCACAGGGGTCGGGGGAAGCTTTCTTT.

For the CDR3, the DNA is TGTGCCAGCTCACTTGAAGACAGTCCCCCCGAGCAGTACTTC. As protein: CASSLEDSPPEQYF. The genes are TRBV18 and TRBJ2-7; tentatively, D is TRBD1 (5 bases). The CDR3 extends over 14 amino acids. V was shortened by 4 bases and J by 6 bases, with 16 bases between the two germline ends. The germline V gene encodes CDR1 KGHSH and CDR2 LQKENI.

The V call is TRBV2, the J call TRBJ1-5, with 10 bases fitting TRBD1. Germline-derived CDR1 and CDR2 are SNHLY and FYNNEI. V was pared by 6 bases and J by 3 bases, with 5 bases of the junction left unmatched. The CDR3 is 15 amino acids. This CDR3 is CASSLTGGFNQPQHF. DNA for the CDR3: TGTGCCAGCAGCCTGACAGGGGGCTTCAATCAGCCCCAGCATTTT.

This chain joins TRBV4-1 and TRBJ1-2; D not resolved. The CDR3 sequence is 15 residues long. Trimming took 1 base from V and 8 from J, leaving 17 bases between them. Per germline, CDR1 MGHRA and CDR2 YSYEKL. CDR3 nucleotides: TGCGCCAGCAGCCAAGGATCCGGGGAACTAGGCGGCTACACCTTC. It is translated as CASSQGSGELGGYTF.

This clone was observed once. This chain uses TRBV12-5 with TRBJ2-7; a weak D match, TRBD1 (6 bases). CDR3 size: 14 residues. V was shortened by 1 base and J by 6 bases, with 13 bases between the two germline ends. CDR1 is LGHNT, CDR2 FRNRAP, per germline. The CDR3 sequence is CASGLDRTVPEQYF. The CDR3 DNA reads TGTGCTAGTGGTTTGGACAGGACAGTCCCCGAGCAGTACTTC.

A few counts support this clone. The rearrangement uses TRBV19 and TRBJ1-1; D remains unclear. Trimming removed 6 bases from V and 4 bases from J, with 12 bases in between. The CDR3 is 13 amino acids. The germline V gene has CDR1 LNHDA and CDR2 SQIVND (reference sequence). The CDR3 spells CASRTGVITEAFF. The CDR3 DNA sequence: TGTGCCAGTAGGACGGGAGTTATCACTGAAGCTTTCTTT.

In its sample, this clone was seen once. The gene calls are TRBV29-1 and TRBJ1-1; 7 bases align to TRBD1. In germline, CDR1 is SQVTM, CDR2 ANQGSEA. J was trimmed by 1 base and V by 7 bases; bases with no gene match: 6. The CDR3 is made up of 13 amino acids. Here the CDR3 DNA reads TGCAGCGCCCAGGGACAGCCGAACACTGAAGCTTTCTTT. Its translation: CSAQGQPNTEAFF.

The gene calls are TRBV25-1 and TRBJ1-5, with unresolved D. V was pared by 2 bases and J by 5 bases, with 7 bases between. Germline V gene lookup returns CDR1 MGHDK and CDR2 SYGVNS. The CDR3 consists of 13 residues. CDR3 in amino acids: CASSEDTYQPQHF. CDR3 in DNA: TGTGCCAGCAGTGAAGACACTTATCAGCCCCAGCATTTT.

The V call is TRBV30, the J call TRBJ1-5; 9 bases map to TRBD1. The CDR3 is made up of 14 amino acids. V trimming: 0 bases; J trimming: 4 bases; junction bases outside the gene matches: 1. CDR1 GTSNPN and CDR2 SVGIG come from the germline V gene (reference sequence). CDR3 in amino acids: CAWSVGTGNQPQHF. The CDR3, as DNA: TGTGCCTGGAGTGTGGGGACAGGGAATCAGCCCCAGCATTTT.

V is TRBV28 and J is TRBJ2-7; 14 bases line up with TRBD2. The J segment lost 7 bases and the V segment lost 6 bases, leaving 8 bases of the junction unmatched. The CDR3 is 15 residues long. Per the germline V gene, CDR1 is MDHEN and CDR2 is SYDVKM. The CDR3, as DNA: TGTGCCAGCAGAATCTCCTGGACTAGCGGGAGGGAGCAGTACTTC. Its translation is CASRISWTSGREQYF. Full variable domain (outside the CDR3, taken from reference TRBV28 and TRBJ2-7): DVKVTQSSRYLVKRTGEKVFLECVQDMDHENMFWYRQDPGLGLRLIYFSYDVKMKEKGDIPEGYSVSREKKERFSLILESASTNQTSMYLCASRISWTSGREQYFGPGTRLTVT.

The gene calls are TRBV2 and TRBJ2-5, with 9 bases lining up with TRBD2. The V gene's germline CDR1 is SNHLY and CDR2 FYNNEI. This CDR3 is built from 13 residues. After removal of 8 bases from V and 2 bases from J, the junction contained 3 bases not matched to a gene. CDR3 protein: CASERGVQETQYF. CDR3 in DNA: TGTGCCAGCGAGCGGGGGGTGCAAGAGACCCAGTACTTC. Together with reference TRBV2 and TRBJ2-5, the CDR3 gives the full variable domain: EPEVTQTPSHQVTQMGQEVILRCVPISNHLYFYWYRQILGQKVEFLVSFYNNEISEKSEIFDDQFSVERPDGSNFTLKIRSTKLEDSAMYFCASERGVQETQYFGPGTRLLVL.

This chain connects TRBV19 to TRBJ2-3, with D maybe TRBD2 (7 bases). The germline CDR1 and CDR2 sequences are LNHDA and SQIVND (reference sequence). The CDR3 contains 15 residues. Trimming cost V 8 bases and J 3 bases, with 18 bases left between them. This CDR3 reads CASAFGGARTDTQYF. The CDR3 DNA follows: TGTGCCAGTGCCTTTGGGGGGGCGCGAACAGATACGCAGTATTTT. Full variable domain (remainder filled in from reference TRBV19 and TRBJ2-3): DGGITQSPKYLFRKEGQNVTLSCEQNLNHDAMYWYRQDPGQGLRLIYYSQIVNDFQKGDIAEGYSVSREKKESFPLTVTSAQKNPTAFYLCASAFGGARTDTQYFGPGTRLTVL.

V is TRBV6-5 and J is TRBJ2-7, with TRBD1 matching over 8 bases. The V gene's germline CDR1 is MNHEY and CDR2 SVGAGI. After removal of 5 bases from V and 3 bases from J, the junction contained 6 bases not matched to a gene. CDR3 length equals 14 residues. The CDR3 DNA follows: TGTGCCAGCAGTCCGCACACAGGGGGCTACGAGCAGTACTTC. Protein product: CASSPHTGGYEQYF.

CDR3 in amino acids: CASRVDTSNTEAFF. CDR3 in DNA: TGTGCCAGCAGAGTAGACACATCGAACACTGAAGCTTTCTTT. The V call is TRBV6-5, the J call TRBJ1-1; D uncertain. This CDR3 comprises 14 residues. Germline V gene sequence: CDR1 MNHEY, CDR2 SVGAGI. V was clipped by 6 bases and J by 1 base, with 12 bases between them.

Points on this clone: One junction end disagrees with the germline gene, perhaps due to a read error. The chain uses TRBV28 and TRBJ1-4; TRBD1 agrees at 7 bases. In germline, CDR1 is MDHEN, CDR2 SYDVKM. The length of the CDR3 is 15 residues. CDR3 region: CVSSSPQGANEKLFF. CDR3 bases: TGTGTCAGCAGTTCCCCCCAGGGGGCTAATGAAAAACTGTTTTTT. Looking up the rest from reference TRBV28 and TRBJ1-4 gives the full variable domain: DVKVTQSSRYLVKRTGEKVFLECVQDMDHENMFWYRQDPGLGLRLIYFSYDVKMKEKGDIPEGYSVSREKKERFSLILESASTNQTSMYLCVSSSPQGANEKLFFGSGTQLSVL.

V is TRBV4-1 and J is TRBJ2-1; 7 bases line up with TRBD2. The J segment lost 0 bases and the V segment lost 0 bases, leaving 5 bases of the junction unmatched. The germline CDR1 and CDR2 sequences are MGHRA and YSYEKL. The CDR3 sequence is 17 residues long. The CDR3 region is CASSQDGGGSSYNEQFF. The DNA of the CDR3 is TGCGCCAGCAGCCAAGATGGGGGGGGGAGCTCCTACAATGAGCAGTTCTTC.

The chain combines TRBV5-1 with TRBJ2-7; D might be TRBD1 (6 bases). Germline V CDR1 and CDR2: SGHRS, YFSETQ. The CDR3 length is 14 residues. The V end was cut by 4 bases, the J end by 0 bases, with 11 bases between. The DNA of the CDR3 is TGCGCCAGCAGCCCCGACAGGAGCTCCTACGAGCAGTACTTC. It encodes CASSPDRSSYEQYF.